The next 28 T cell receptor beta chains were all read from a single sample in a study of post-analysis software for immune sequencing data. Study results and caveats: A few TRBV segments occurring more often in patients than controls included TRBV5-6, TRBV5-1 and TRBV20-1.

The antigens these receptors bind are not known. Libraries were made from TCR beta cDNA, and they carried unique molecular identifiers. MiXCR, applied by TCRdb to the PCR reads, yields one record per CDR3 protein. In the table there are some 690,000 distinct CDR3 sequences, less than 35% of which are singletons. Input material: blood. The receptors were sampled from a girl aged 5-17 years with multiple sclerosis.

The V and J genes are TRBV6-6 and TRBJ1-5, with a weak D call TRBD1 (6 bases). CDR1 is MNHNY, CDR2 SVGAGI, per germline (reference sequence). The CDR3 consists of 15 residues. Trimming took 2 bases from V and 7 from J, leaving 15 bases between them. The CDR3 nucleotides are TGTGCCAGCAGTTACCACCTACAGGGATCCCAGCCCCAGCATTTT. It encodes CASSYHLQGSQPQHF.

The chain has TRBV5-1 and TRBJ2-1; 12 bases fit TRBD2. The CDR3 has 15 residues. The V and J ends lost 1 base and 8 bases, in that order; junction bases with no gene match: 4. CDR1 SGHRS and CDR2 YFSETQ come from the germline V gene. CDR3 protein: CASSLTSSGRDEQFF. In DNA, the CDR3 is TGCGCCAGCAGCTTGACGTCTAGCGGGAGGGATGAGCAGTTCTTC. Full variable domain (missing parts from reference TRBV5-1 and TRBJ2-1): KAGVTQTPRYLIKTRGQQVTLSCSPISGHRSVSWYQQTPGQGLQFLFEYFSETQRNKGNFPGRFSGRQFSNSRSEMNVSTLELGDSALYLCASSLTSSGRDEQFFGPGTRLTVL.

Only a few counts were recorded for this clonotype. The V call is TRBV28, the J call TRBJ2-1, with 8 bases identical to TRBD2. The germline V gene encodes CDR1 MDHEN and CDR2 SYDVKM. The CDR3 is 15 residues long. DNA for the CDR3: TGTGCTAGCCGACCCAACTCCGGGACTAGGAATGAGCAGTTCTTC. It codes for CASRPNSGTRNEQFF.

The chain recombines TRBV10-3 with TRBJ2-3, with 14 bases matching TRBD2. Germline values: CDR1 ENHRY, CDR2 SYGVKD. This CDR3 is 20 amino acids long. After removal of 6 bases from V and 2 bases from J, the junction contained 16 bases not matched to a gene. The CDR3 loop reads CAISRNPGLAGARDTDTQYF. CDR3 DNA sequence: TGTGCCATCAGCCGGAATCCGGGACTAGCGGGAGCAAGAGACACAGATACGCAGTATTTT.

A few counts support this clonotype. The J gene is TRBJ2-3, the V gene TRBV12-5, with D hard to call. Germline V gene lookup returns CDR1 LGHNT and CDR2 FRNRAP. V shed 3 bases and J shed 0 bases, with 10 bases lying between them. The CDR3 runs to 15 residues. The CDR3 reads CASGFGVSSTDTQYF. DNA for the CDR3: TGTGCTAGTGGTTTTGGAGTTTCTAGCACAGATACGCAGTATTTT.

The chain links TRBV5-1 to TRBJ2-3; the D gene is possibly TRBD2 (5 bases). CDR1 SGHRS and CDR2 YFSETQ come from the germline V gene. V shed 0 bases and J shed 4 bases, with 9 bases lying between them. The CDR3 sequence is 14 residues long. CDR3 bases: TGCGCCAGCAGCTTGGTAAAGGGAGCAGATACGCAGTATTTT. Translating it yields CASSLVKGADTQYF. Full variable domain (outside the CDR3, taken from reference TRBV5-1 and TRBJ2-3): KAGVTQTPRYLIKTRGQQVTLSCSPISGHRSVSWYQQTPGQGLQFLFEYFSETQRNKGNFPGRFSGRQFSNSRSEMNVSTLELGDSALYLCASSLVKGADTQYFGPGTRLTVL.

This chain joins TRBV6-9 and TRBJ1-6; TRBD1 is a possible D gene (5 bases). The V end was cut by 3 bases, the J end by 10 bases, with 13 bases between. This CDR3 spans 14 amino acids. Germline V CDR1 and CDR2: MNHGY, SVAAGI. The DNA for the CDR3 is TGTGCCAGCAGTTACCACAGGAGCAAGTCACCCCTCCACTTT. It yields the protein CASSYHRSKSPLHF.

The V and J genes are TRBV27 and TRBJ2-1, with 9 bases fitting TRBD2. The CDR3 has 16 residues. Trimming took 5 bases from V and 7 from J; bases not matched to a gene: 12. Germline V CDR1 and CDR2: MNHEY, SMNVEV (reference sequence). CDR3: CASSPNSGSRCNEQFF. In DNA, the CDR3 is TGTGCCAGCAGTCCGAATAGCGGGAGCCGTTGTAATGAGCAGTTCTTC.

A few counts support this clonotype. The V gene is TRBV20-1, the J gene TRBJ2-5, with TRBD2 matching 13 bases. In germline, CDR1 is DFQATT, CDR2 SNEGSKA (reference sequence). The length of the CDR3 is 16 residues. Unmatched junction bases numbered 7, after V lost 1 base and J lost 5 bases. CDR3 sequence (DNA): TGCAGTGCTAGAGGGGGGACTAGCGGGACCTTCGAGACCCAGTACTTC. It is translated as CSARGGTSGTFETQYF.

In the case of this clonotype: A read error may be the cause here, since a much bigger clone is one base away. In DNA, the CDR3 is TGCGCCGGCAGCTTCCAGGGGGGCAATGAGCAGTTCTTC. Translation gives CAGSFQGGNEQFF. V and J are TRBV5-1 and TRBJ2-1; possible D gene TRBD1, 7 bases. CDR3 size: 13 residues. CDR1 and CDR2 (germline): SGHRS, YFSETQ.

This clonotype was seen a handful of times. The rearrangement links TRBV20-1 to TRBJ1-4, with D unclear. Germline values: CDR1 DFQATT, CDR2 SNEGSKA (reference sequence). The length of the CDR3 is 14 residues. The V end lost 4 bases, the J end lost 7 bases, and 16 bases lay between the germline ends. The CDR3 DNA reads TGCAGTGCTATCTGGCGGGAGGGCCGTGAAAAACTGTTTTTT. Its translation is CSAIWREGREKLFF.

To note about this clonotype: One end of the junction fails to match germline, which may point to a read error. CDR3 sequence reads: CASSLRRPGGSGANVLTF. The CDR3 bases are TGTGCTAGCAGCTTAAGGCGGCCAGGGGGCTCTGGGGCCAACGTCCTGACTTTC. The rearrangement uses TRBV7-7 and TRBJ2-6; 7 bases map to TRBD1. CDR3 size: 18 residues. CDR1 is SSHAT, CDR2 FNYEAQ, per germline (reference sequence).

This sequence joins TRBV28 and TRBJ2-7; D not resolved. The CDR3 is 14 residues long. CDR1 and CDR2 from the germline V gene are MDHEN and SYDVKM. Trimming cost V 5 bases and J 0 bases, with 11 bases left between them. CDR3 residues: CASSDELSSYEQYF. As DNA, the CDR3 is TGTGCCAGCAGTGACGAATTGAGCTCCTACGAGCAGTACTTC.

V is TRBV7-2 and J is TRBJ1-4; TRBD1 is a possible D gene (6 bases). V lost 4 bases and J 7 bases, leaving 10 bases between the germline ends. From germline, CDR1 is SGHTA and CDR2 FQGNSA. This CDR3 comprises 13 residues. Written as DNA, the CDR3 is TGTGCCAGCAGCTCCCGACAGGCTGAAAAACTGTTTTTT. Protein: CASSSRQAEKLFF.

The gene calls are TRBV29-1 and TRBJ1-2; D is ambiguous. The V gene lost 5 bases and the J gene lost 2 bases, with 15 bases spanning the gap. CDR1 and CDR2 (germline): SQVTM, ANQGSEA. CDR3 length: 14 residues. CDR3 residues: CSVSTRVENYGYTF. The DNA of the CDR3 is TGCAGCGTTTCTACACGGGTTGAAAACTATGGCTACACCTTC. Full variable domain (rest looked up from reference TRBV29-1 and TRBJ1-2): SAVISQKPSRDICQRGTSLTIQCQVDSQVTMMFWYRQQPGQSLTLIATANQGSEATYESGFVIDKFPISRPNLTFSTLTVSNMSPEDSSIYLCSVSTRVENYGYTFGSGTRLTVV.

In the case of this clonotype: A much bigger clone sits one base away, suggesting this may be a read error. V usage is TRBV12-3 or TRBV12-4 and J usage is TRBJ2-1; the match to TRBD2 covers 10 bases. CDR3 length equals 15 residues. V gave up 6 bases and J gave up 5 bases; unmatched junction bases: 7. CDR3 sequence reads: CASSAWTSGNNEQFF. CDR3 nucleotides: TGTGCCAGCAGCGCTTGGACTAGCGGAAACAATGAGCAGTTCTTC.

The CDR3 reads CSATWRTGLAADTQYF. For the CDR3, the DNA is TGCAGTGCTACCTGGCGGACAGGCCTCGCGGCAGATACGCAGTATTTT. The chain couples TRBV20-1 to TRBJ2-3; 7 nucleotides line up with TRBD1. The length of the CDR3 is 16 residues. V lost 4 bases and J lost 4; bases outside the gene matches: 14. CDR1 and CDR2 from the germline V gene are DFQATT and SNEGSKA (reference sequence).

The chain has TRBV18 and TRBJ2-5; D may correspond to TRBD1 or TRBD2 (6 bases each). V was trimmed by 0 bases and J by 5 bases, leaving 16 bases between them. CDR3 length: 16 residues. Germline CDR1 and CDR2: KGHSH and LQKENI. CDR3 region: CASSPPGGSTGETQYF. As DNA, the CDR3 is TGTGCCAGCTCACCACCGGGGGGCTCGACGGGCGAGACCCAGTACTTC. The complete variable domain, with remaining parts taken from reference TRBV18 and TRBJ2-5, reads NAGVMQNPRHLVRRRGQEARLRCSPMKGHSHVYWYRQLPEEGLKFMVYLQKENIIDESGMPKERFSAEFPKEGPSILRIQQVVRGDSAAYFCASSPPGGSTGETQYFGPGTRLLVL.

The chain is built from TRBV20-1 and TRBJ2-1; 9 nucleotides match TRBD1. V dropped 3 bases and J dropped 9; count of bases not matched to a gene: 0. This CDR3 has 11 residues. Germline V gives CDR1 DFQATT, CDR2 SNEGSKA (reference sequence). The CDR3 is CSARDRGEQFF. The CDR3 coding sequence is TGCAGTGCTAGGGACAGGGGTGAGCAGTTCTTC.

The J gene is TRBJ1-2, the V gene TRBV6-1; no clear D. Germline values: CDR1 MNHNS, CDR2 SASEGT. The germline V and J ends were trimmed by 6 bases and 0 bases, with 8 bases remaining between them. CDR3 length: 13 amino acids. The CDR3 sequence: CASRAGANYGYTF. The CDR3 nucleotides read TGTGCCAGCAGAGCAGGCGCTAACTATGGCTACACCTTC.

CDR3 amino acids: CASSQAAGGAEETQFF. DNA of the CDR3: TGTGCCAGCAGCCAAGCCGCCGGGGGGGCTGAAGAGACCCAGTTCTTC. The gene calls are TRBV4-2 and TRBJ2-1; 8 bases map to TRBD2. V trimming: 1 base; J trimming: 13 bases; junction bases outside the gene matches: 15. CDR3 length: 16 residues. Germline V lookup: CDR1 LGHNA, CDR2 YNFKEQ.

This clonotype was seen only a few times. CDR3 DNA: TGTGCCAGCAGCTTAGGGGACACCCGCCAAATGGAGACCCAGTACTTC. Amino acid sequence: CASSLGDTRQMETQYF. The chain joins TRBV7-2 to TRBJ2-5, with a weak D call TRBD1 (6 bases). Germline CDR1 SGHTA, CDR2 FQGNSA. V lost 1 base and J 5 bases, leaving 17 bases between the germline ends. The CDR3 contains 16 residues.

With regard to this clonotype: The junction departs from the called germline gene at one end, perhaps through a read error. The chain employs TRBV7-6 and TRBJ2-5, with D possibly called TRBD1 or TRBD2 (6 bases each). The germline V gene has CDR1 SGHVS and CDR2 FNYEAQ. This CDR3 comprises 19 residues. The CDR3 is CASSSIMRGALIRWETRYF. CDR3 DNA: TGTGCCAGCAGCTCCATAATGAGGGGGGCGCTTATACGGTGGGAGACCCGGTACTTC.

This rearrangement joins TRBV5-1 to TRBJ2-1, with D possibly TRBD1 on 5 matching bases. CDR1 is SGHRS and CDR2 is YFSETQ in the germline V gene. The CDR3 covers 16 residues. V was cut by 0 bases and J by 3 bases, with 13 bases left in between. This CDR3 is CASSLGEGAFYNEQFF. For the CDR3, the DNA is TGCGCCAGCAGCTTGGGAGAAGGGGCCTTCTACAATGAGCAGTTCTTC.

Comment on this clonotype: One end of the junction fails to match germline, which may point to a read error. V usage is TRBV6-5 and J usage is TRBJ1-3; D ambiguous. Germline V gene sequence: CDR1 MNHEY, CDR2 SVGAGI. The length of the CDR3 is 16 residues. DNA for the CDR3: TGTACCAGCAGTTACTCGTCCGGGCCCTCTGGAAACACCATATATTTT. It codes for CTSSYSSGPSGNTIYF.

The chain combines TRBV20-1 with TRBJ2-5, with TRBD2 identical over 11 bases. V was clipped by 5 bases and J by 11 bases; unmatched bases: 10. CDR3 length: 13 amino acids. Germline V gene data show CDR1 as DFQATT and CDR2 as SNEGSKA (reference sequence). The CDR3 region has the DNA TGCAGTGCTGGGGGACTAGCGGACAATGAGCAGTACTTC. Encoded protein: CSAGGLADNEQYF.

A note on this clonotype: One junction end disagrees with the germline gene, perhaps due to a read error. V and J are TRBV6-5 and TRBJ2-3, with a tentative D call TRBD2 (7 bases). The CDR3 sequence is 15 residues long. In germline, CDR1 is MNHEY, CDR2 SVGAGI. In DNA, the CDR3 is TGTGCCAACAGTTACTGGGGGGGCAAAACAGATACGCAGTATTTT. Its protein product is CANSYWGGKTDTQYF.

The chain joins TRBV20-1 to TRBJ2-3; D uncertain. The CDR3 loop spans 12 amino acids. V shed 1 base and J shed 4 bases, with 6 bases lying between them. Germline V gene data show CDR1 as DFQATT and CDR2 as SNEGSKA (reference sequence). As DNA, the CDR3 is TGCAGTGCTAGAGCCGGGCCAGATACGCAGTATTTT. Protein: CSARAGPDTQYF.